This T cell receptor beta chain was captured in a study of glioma-infiltrating T cells after dendritic cell vaccination. About the research overall: Patients received autologous tumor lysate-pulsed dendritic cell vaccination between the early 2000s and the early 2010s. At biweekly intervals, patients got three intradermal dendritic cell vaccine injections.

Measured with immunoSEQ multiplex PCR; TCRdb has only the in-frame clones, and not every one. The table lists around 67,000 clones, 81% of them singletons. This clonotype originated in a human donor with glioblastoma. Source: blood, taken before dendritic cell vaccination.

CDR3 loop: CASSLGPTGHNYEQYF. Written as DNA, the CDR3 is TGTGCCAGCAGCTTGGGACCTACTGGACACAATTACGAGCAGTACTTC. This sequence joins TRBV5-8 and TRBJ2-7; maybe TRBD1 (5 bases). Germline V gene data show CDR1 as SGHTS and CDR2 as YDEGEE. Between the trimmed V and J ends, which lost 0 bases and 4 bases, there was a span of 17 bases. The CDR3 totals 16 residues. Full variable domain (remainder filled in from reference TRBV5-8 and TRBJ2-7): EAGVTQSPTHLIKTRGQQATLRCSPISGHTSVYWYQQALGLGLQFLLWYDEGEERNRGNFPPRFSGRQFPNYSSELNVNALELEDSALYLCASSLGPTGHNYEQYFGPGTRLTVT.